There are a few counts of the clone carrying this T cell receptor (beta chain). Clones were read by immunoSEQ multiplex PCR, and TCRdb kept only the in-frame ones, dropping some. The data hold approximately 720,000 clones, with about two thirds observed a single time. This entry is derived from a study of shared clonotypes between healthy human individuals. The CDR3 sequence is 13 residues long. V was shortened by 6 bases and J by 3 bases, with 11 bases between the two germline ends. Germline V CDR1 and CDR2: WSHSY, SAAADI. This chain connects TRBV10-2 to TRBJ2-5; possibly TRBD2 for D (6 bases). The clonotype comes from a woman in her twenties or thirties in good health. Sequenced input: memory CD4+ T cells sorted from blood. Documented subset: CD45RA-negative fraction. CDR3 loop: CASRTRVEETQYF. The DNA of the CDR3 is TGCGCCAGCAGGACTAGGGTCGAAGAGACCCAGTACTTC.